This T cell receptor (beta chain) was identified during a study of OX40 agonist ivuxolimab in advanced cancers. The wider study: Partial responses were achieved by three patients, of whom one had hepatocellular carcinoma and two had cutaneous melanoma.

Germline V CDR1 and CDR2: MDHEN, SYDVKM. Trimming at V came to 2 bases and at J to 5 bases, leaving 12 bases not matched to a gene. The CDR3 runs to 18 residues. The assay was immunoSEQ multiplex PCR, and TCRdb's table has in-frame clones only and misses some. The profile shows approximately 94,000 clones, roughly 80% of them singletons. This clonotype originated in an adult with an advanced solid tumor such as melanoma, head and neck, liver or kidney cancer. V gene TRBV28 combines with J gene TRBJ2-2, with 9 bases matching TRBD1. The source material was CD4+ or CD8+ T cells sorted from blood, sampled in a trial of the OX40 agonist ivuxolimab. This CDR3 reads CASSLLGQGLISTGELFF. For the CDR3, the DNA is TGTGCCAGCAGTTTACTTGGACAGGGGCTTATTAGTACCGGGGAGCTGTTTTTT.